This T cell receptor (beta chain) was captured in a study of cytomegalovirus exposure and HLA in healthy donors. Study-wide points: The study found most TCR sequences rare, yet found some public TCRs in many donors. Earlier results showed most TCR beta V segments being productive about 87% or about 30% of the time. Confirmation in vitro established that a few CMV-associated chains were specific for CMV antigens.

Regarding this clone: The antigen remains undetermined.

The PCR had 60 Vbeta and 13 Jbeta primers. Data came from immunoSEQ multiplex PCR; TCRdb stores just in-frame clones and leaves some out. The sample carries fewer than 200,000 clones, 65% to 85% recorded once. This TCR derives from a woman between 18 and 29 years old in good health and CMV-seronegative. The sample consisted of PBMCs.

The CDR3 DNA is TGTGCCAGCCAGGGTTCTCTCATAATGACTGAAGCTTTCTTT. Translating it yields CASQGSLIMTEAFF. The V call is TRBV2, the J call TRBJ1-1, with D tentatively TRBD1 (5 bases). Germline V gives CDR1 SNHLY, CDR2 FYNNEI. The CDR3 spans 14 residues. With 8 bases removed from V and 5 bases from J, the gap between germline ends came to 18 bases.